This TCR beta chain comes out of a study of blood T cells in healthy people across ages. This clonotype was seen just once. This CDR3 is built from 14 residues. Between the trimmed V and J ends, which lost 7 bases and 2 bases, there was a span of 14 bases. Primers used in a second PCR of about 7 to 12 cycles were a sample-barcoded 5' primer and a J-beta primer mix. MiXCR, applied by TCRdb to the 5' RACE reads, yields one record per CDR3 protein. Of 550,000 to 600,000 distinct CDR3 sequences in the sample, roughly 43% were seen once. V is TRBV12-3 or TRBV12-4 and J is TRBJ1-2; D is unresolved. The sequenced material came from blood. The sequence derives from a man older than 75 in good health. The CDR3 spells CASTEGRRNYGYTF. The CDR3 coding sequence is TGTGCCAGCACCGAAGGGCGACGGAACTATGGCTACACCTTC.